This TCR beta chain was found in a study of blood T cell repertoires in COVID-19. The CDR3 has 19 residues. CDR1 and CDR2 from the germline V gene are SEHNR and FQNEAQ (reference sequence). V shed 5 bases, J shed 4 bases, and the junction held 15 bases outside the gene matches. The assay was immunoSEQ multiplex PCR, and TCRdb's table has in-frame clones only and misses some. The repertoire includes 11,000 to 15,000 clones, around 84% of them detected once, and over 30% sits in the top ten. V gene TRBV7-9 combines with J gene TRBJ2-3; 13 bases are shared with TRBD2. The sequencing sample was made of peripheral blood. This clonotype was sampled from a man aged 50-59 years with active COVID-19. CDR3 amino acids: CASSHRTGLAGEGPDTQYF. In nucleotides, the CDR3 is TGTGCCAGCAGCCACCGCACAGGACTAGCGGGAGAGGGTCCAGATACGCAGTATTTT.